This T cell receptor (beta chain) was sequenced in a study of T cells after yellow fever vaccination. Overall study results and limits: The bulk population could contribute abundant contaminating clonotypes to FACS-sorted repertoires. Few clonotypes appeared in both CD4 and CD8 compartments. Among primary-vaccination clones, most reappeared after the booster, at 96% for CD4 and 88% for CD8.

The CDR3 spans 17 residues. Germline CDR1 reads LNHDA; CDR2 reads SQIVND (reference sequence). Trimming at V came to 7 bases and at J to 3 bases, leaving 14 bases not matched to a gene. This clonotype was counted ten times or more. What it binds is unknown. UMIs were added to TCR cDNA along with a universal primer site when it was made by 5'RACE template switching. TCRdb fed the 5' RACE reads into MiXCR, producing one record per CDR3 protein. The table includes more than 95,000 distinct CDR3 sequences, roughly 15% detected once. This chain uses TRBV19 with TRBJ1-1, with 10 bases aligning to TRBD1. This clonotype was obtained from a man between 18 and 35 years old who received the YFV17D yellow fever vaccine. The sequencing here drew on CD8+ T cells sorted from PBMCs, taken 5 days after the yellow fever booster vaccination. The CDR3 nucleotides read TGTGCCAGTAATTCCTATGACAGGGGGCAAGAGGACACTGAAGCTTTCTTT. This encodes CASNSYDRGQEDTEAFF.